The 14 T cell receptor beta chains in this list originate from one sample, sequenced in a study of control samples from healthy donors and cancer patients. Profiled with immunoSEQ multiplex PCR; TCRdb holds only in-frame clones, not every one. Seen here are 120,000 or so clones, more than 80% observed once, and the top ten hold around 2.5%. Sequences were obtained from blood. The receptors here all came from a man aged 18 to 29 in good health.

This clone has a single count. Here the CDR3 DNA reads TGTGCCAGTAGTATAGATCTAGGGACAGGGAGTGAGCAGTTCTTC. Translating it yields CASSIDLGTGSEQFF. V gene TRBV19 combines with J gene TRBJ2-1, with 9 bases identical to TRBD1. Germline lookup yields CDR1 LNHDA and CDR2 SQIVND (reference sequence). After removal of 0 bases from V and 9 bases from J, the junction contained 6 bases not matched to a gene. This CDR3 is 15 amino acids long.

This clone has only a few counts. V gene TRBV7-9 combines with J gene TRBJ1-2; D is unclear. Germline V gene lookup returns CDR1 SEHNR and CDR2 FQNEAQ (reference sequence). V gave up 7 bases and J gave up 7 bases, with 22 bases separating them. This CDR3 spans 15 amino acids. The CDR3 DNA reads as TGTGCCAGCACCCTAGAATCTCCGACCCTTCGTGGCTACACCTTC. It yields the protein CASTLESPTLRGYTF.

The DNA of the CDR3 is TGTGCCAGCAGTGACCTCAAAATGGGATGGGGGGAAGCTGGTGAAGCTTTCTTT. This sequence encodes CASSDLKMGWGEAGEAFF. J is TRBJ1-1 and V is TRBV6-1, with D tentatively TRBD1 (5 bases). V lost 3 bases and J lost 7, with 27 bases in between. The germline V gene has CDR1 MNHNS and CDR2 SASEGT. This CDR3 has 18 residues.

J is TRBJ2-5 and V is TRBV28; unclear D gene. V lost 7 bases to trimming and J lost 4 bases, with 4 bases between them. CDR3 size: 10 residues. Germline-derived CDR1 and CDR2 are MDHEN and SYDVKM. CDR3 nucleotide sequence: TGTGCCAGCAAAGGAGAGACCCAGTACTTC. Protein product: CASKGETQYF.

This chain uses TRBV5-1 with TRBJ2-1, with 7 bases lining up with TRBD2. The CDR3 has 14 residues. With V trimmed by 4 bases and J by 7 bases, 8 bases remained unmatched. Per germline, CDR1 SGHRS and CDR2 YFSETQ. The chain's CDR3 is CASSTGLPINEQFF. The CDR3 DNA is TGCGCCAGCAGCACGGGACTACCAATAAATGAGCAGTTCTTC.

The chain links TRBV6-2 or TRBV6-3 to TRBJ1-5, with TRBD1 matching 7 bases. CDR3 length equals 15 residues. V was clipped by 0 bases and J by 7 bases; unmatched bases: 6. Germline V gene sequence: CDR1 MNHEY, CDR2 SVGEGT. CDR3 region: CASSYSPGGRQPQHF. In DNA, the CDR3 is TGTGCCAGCAGTTACTCTCCAGGGGGAAGACAGCCCCAGCATTTT.

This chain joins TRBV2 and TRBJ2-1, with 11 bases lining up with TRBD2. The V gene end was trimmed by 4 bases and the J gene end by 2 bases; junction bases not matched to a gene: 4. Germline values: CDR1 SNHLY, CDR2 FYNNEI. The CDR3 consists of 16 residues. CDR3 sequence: CASSAASGGTYNEQFF. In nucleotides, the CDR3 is TGTGCCAGCAGTGCGGCTAGCGGGGGGACCTACAATGAGCAGTTCTTC.

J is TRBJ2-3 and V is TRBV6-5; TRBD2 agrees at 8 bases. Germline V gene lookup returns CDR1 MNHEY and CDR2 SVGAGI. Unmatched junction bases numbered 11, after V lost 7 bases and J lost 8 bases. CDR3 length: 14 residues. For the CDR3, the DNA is TGTGCCAGCACGTACCCTGGGGCGGGAGGTACGCAGTATTTT. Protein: CASTYPGAGGTQYF.

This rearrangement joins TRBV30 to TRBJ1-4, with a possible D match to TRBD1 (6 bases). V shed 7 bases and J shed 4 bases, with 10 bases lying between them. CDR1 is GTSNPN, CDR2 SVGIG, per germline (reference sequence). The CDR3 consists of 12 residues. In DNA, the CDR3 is TGTGCCTCCTCGGACAGTAATGAAAAACTGTTTTTT. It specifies CASSDSNEKLFF.

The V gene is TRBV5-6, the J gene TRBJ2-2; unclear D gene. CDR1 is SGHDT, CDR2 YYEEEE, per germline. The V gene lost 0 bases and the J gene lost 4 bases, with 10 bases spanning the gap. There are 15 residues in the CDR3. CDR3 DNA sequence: TGTGCCAGCAGCTTGGGGGCGCTCCGCACCGGGGAGCTGTTTTTT. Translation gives CASSLGALRTGELFF.

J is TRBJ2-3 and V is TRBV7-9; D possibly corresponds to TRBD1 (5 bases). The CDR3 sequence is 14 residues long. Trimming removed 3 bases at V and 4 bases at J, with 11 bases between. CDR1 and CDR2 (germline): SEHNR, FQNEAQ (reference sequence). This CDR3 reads CASSFSQGSDTQYF. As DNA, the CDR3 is TGTGCCAGCAGCTTTAGTCAGGGATCAGATACGCAGTATTTT. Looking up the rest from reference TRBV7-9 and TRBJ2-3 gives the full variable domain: DTGVSQNPRHKITKRGQNVTFRCDPISEHNRLYWYRQTLGQGPEFLTYFQNEAQLEKSRLLSDRFSAERPKGSFSTLEIQRTEQGDSAMYLCASSFSQGSDTQYFGPGTRLTVL.

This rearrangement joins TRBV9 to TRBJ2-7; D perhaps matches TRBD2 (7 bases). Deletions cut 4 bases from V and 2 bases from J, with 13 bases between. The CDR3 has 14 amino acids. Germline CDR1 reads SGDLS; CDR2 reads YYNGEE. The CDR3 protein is CASSLGGATYEQYF. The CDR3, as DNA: TGTGCCAGCAGCCTGGGGGGGGCAACCTACGAGCAGTACTTC.

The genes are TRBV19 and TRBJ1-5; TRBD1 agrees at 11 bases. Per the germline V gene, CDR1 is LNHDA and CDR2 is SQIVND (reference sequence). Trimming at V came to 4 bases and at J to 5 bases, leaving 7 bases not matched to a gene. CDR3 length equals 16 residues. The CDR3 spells CASSTRDRGVHQPQHF. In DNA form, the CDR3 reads TGTGCCAGTAGTACCCGGGACAGGGGGGTCCATCAGCCCCAGCATTTT.

CDR3 nucleotides: TGCGCCAGCAGCCAAGTTCTGAGCGGAGAGACCCAGTACTTC. This encodes CASSQVLSGETQYF. The V call is TRBV4-1, the J call TRBJ2-5, with D possibly matching TRBD2 (5 bases). Germline-derived CDR1 and CDR2 are MGHRA and YSYEKL. This CDR3 comprises 14 residues. The V end lost 1 base, the J end lost 4 bases, and 10 bases lay between the germline ends.